The T cell receptor (beta chain) described here comes from a study of monozygotic twins with inflammatory bowel disease. This CDR3 has 16 amino acids. Germline loops: CDR1 SGDLS, CDR2 YYNGEE. TCRdb reprocessed the 5' RACE reads and reports one entry per CDR3 protein, with no DNA. Across 110,000 to 150,000 distinct CDR3 sequences, the top ten clones capture over 1% of the sample. The sequencing input was blood. This receptor was identified in a human donor with ulcerative colitis or Crohn's disease, or a healthy co-twin of an affected twin (not recorded which). The V gene is TRBV9, the J gene TRBJ2-5; the D call from TCRdb, TRBD2, cannot be confirmed without DNA. This chain's CDR3 is CASSKRLAGGLETQYF.